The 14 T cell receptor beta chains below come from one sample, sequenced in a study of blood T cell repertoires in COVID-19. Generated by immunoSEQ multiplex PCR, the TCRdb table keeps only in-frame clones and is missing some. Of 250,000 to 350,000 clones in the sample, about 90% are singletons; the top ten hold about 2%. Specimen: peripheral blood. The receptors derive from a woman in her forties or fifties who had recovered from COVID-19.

The CDR3 loop reads CASRGIINEQFF. The DNA for the CDR3 is TGTGCCAGTAGAGGGATAATCAATGAGCAGTTCTTC. The V gene is TRBV28, the J gene TRBJ2-1, with TRBD2 as a possible D gene (5 bases). The CDR3 is 12 amino acids. Trimming pared 9 bases from V and 6 bases from J, leaving 12 bases between. Germline-derived CDR1 and CDR2 are MDHEN and SYDVKM. Using reference TRBV28 and TRBJ2-1 for the parts outside the CDR3, the full variable domain is DVKVTQSSRYLVKRTGEKVFLECVQDMDHENMFWYRQDPGLGLRLIYFSYDVKMKEKGDIPEGYSVSREKKERFSLILESASTNQTSMYLCASRGIINEQFFGPGTRLTVL.

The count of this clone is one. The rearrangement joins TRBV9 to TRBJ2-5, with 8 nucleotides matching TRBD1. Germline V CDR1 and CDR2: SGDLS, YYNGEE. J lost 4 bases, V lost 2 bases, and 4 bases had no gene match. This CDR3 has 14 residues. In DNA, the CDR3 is TGTGCCAGCAGCGTTGGACAGGGCGGAGAGACCCAGTACTTC. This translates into CASSVGQGGETQYF.

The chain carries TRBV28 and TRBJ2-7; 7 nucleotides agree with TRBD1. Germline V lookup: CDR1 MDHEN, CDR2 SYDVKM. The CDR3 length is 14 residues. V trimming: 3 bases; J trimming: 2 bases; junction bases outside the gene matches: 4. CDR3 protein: CASSFRTGTYEQYF. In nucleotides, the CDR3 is TGTGCCAGCAGTTTCAGGACAGGAACCTACGAGCAGTACTTC.

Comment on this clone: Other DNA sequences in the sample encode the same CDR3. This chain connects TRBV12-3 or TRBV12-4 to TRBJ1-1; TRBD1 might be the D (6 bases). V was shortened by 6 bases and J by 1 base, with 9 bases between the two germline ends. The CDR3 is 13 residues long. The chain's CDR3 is CASRPQGNTEAFF. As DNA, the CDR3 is TGTGCCAGCAGGCCACAGGGGAACACTGAAGCTTTCTTT.

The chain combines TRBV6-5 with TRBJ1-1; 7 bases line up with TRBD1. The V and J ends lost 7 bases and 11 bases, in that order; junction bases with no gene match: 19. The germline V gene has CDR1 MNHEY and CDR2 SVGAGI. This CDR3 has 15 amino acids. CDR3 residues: CASTPGNRGYVSAFF. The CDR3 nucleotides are TGTGCCAGCACCCCAGGGAACAGGGGATATGTTTCGGCTTTCTTT.

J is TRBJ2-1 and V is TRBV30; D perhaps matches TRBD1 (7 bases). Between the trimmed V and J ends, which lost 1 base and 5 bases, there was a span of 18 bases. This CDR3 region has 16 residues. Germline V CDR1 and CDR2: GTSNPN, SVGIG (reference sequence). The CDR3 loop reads CAWSDDRGTADNEQFF. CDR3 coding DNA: TGTGCCTGGAGTGACGACCGCGGGACAGCAGACAATGAGCAGTTCTTC. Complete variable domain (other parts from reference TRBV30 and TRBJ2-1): SQTIHQWPATLVQPVGSPLSLECTVEGTSNPNLYWYRQAAGRGLQLLFYSVGIGQISSEVPQNLSASRPQDRQFILSSKKLLLSDSGFYLCAWSDDRGTADNEQFFGPGTRLTVL.

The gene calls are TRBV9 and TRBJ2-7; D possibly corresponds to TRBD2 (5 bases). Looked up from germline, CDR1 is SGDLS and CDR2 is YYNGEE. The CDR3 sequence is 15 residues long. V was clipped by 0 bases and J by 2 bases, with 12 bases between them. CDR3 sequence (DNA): TGTGCCAGCAGCGTAGGGTCGGGAACCACCTACGAGCAGTACTTC. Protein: CASSVGSGTTYEQYF.

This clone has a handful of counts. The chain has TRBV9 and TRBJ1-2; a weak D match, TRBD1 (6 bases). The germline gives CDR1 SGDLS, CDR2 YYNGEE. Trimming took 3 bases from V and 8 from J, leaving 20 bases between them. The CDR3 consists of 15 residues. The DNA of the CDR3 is TGTGCCAGCAGCGGAGTAGGACAGCGCCGGCGAGGCTACACCTTC. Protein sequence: CASSGVGQRRRGYTF. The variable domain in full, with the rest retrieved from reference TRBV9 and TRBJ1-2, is DSGVTQTPKHLITATGQRVTLRCSPRSGDLSVYWYQQSLDQGLQFLIQYYNGEERAKGNILERFSAQQFPDLHSELNLSSLELGDSALYFCASSGVGQRRRGYTFGSGTRLTVV.

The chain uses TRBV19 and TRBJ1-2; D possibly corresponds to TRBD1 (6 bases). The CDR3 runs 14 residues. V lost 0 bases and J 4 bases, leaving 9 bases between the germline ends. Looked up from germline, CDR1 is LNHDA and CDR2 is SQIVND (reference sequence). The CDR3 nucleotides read TGTGCCAGTAGTATAGATGACAGGTTCTATGGCTACACCTTC. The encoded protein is CASSIDDRFYGYTF.

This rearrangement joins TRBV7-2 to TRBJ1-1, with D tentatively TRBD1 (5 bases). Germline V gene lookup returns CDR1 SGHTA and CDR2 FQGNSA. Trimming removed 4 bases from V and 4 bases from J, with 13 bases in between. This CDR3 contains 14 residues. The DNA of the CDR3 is TGTGCCAGCAGCTCGGGACTGAGGCGCACTGAAGCTTTCTTT. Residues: CASSSGLRRTEAFF.

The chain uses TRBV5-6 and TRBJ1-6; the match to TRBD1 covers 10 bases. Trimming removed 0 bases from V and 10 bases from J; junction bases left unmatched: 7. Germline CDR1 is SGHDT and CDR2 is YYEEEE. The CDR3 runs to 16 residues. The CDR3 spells CASSLVLGTGASPLHF. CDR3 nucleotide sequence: TGTGCCAGCAGCTTGGTGCTCGGGACAGGGGCCTCACCCCTCCACTTT.

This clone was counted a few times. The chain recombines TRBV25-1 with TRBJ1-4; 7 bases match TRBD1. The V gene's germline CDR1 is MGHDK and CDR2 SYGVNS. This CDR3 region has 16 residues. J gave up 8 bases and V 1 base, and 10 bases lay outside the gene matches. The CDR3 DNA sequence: TGTGCCAGCAGTGAATTTATTGCGACAGGGTCCGAAAAACTGTTTTTT. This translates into CASSEFIATGSEKLFF.

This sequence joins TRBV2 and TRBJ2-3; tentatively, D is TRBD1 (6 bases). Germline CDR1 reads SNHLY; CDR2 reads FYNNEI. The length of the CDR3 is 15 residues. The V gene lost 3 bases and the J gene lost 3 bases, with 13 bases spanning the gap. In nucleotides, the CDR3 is TGTGCCAGCAGTGAGATCAGGGGAGAGACAGATACGCAGTATTTT. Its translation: CASSEIRGETDTQYF.

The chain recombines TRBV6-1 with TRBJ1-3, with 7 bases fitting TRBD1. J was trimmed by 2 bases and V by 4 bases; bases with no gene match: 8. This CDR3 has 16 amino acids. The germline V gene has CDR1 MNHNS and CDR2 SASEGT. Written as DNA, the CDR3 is TGTGCCAGCAGTGTACAAGGACAGGTGGCTGGAAACACCATATATTTT. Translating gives CASSVQGQVAGNTIYF.